This TCR beta chain was recovered during a study of T cell repertoires in ileal Crohn's disease. TCRdb keeps only in-frame clones here, not all; method: immunoSEQ multiplex PCR. The sample carries approximately 380 clones, about 97% recorded once. This CDR3 region has 15 residues. Germline CDR1 is MGHRA and CDR2 is YSYEKL. Germline trimming cut 4 bases from V and 2 bases from J; bases unmatched to any gene: 5. Included were adult ileal or ileocolonic Crohn's patients indicated for ileocolonic resection. The clonotype originates from an adult with Crohn's disease. V gene TRBV4-1 combines with J gene TRBJ2-7, with TRBD2 identical over 10 bases. The material sequenced was ileal tissue. The CDR3 coding sequence is TGCGCCAGCAGCCCTTTAGCGGGGGGAACCTACGAGCAGTACGTC. Translated, it gives CASSPLAGGTYEQYV.